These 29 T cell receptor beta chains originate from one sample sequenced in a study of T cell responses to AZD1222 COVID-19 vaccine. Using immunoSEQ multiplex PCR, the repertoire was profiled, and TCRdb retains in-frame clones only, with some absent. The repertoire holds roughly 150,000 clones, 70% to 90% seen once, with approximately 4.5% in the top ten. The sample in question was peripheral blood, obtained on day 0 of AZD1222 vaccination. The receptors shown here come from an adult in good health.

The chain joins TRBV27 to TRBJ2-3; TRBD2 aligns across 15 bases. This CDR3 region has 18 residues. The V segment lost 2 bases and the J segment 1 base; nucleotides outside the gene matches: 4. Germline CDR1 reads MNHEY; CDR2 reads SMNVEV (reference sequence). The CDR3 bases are TGTGCCAGCAGTTTACGGACTAGCGGGAGGGGGGGCACAGATACGCAGTATTTT. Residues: CASSLRTSGRGGTDTQYF.

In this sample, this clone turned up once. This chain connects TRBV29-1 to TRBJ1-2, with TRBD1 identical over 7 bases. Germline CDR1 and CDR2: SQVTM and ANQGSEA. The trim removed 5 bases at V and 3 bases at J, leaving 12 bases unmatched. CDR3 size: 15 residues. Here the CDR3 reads CSVHALDRAYYGYTF. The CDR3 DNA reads TGCAGCGTTCACGCCCTTGACAGGGCTTACTATGGCTACACCTTC.

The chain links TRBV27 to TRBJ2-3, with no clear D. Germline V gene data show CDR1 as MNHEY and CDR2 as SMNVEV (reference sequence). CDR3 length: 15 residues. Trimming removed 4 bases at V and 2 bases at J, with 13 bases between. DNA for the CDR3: TGTGCCAGCAGTTCAGCCCGGTTGGTCACAGATACGCAGTATTTT. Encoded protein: CASSSARLVTDTQYF.

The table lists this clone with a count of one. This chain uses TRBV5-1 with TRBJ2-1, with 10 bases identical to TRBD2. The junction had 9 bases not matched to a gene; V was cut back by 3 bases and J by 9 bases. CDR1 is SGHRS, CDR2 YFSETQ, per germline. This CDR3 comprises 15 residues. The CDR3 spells CASSSLAGALGEQFF. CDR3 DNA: TGCGCCAGCAGCTCTCTAGCGGGGGCACTTGGTGAGCAGTTCTTC.

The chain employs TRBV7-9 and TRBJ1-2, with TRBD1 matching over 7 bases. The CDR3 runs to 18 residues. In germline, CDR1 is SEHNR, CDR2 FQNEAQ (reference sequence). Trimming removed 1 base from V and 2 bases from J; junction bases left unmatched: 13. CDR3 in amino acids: CASSLGDSRGRKNYGYTF. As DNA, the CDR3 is TGTGCCAGCAGCTTAGGAGATTCAAGGGGGCGCAAGAACTATGGCTACACCTTC.

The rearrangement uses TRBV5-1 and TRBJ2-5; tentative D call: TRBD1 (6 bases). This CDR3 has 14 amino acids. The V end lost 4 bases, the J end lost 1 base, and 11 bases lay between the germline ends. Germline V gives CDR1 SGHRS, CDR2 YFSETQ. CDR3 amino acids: CASSPHRAQETQYF. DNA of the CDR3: TGCGCCAGCAGCCCGCACAGGGCCCAAGAGACCCAGTACTTC.

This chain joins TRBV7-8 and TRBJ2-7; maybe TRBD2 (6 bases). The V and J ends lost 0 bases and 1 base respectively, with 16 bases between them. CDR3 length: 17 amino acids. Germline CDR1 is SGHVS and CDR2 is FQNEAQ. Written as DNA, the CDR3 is TGTGCCAGCAGCTTAGCGCGTCCTAGCGATAAATCCTACGAGCAGTACTTC. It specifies CASSLARPSDKSYEQYF.

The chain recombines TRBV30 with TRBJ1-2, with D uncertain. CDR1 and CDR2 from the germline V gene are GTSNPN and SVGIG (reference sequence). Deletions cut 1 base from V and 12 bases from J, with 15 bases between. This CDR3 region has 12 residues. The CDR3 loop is CAWSAIVGGNTF. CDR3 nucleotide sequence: TGTGCCTGGAGTGCCATTGTCGGCGGGAACACCTTC.

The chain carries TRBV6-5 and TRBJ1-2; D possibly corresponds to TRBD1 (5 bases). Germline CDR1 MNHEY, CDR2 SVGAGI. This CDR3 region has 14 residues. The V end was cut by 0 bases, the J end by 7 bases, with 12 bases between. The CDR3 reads CASSYSRGGGGYTF. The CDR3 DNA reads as TGTGCCAGCAGTTACTCCCGCGGGGGTGGTGGCTACACCTTC.

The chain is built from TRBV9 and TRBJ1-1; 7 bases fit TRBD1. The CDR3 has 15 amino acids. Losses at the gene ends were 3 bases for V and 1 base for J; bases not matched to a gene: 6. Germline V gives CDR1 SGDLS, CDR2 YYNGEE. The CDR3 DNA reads TGTGCCAGCAGCGCATCAGGGGGATGGAACACTGAAGCTTTCTTT. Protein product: CASSASGGWNTEAFF.

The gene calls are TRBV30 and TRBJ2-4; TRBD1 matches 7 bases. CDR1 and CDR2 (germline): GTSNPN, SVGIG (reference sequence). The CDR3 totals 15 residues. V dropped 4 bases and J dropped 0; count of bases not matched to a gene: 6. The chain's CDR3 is CAWIWDSSAKNIQYF. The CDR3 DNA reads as TGTGCCTGGATATGGGACAGTTCAGCCAAAAACATTCAGTACTTC.

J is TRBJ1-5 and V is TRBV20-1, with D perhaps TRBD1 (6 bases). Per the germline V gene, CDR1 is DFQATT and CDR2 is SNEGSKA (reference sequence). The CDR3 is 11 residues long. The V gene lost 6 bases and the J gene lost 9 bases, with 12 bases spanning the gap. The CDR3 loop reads CSALKGGPQHF. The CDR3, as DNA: TGCAGTGCCCTTAAAGGGGGGCCCCAGCATTTT.

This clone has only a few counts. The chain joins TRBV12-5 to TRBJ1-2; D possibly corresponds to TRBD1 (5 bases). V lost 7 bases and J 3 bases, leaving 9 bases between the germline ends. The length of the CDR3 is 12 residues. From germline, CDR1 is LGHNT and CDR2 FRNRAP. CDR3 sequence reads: CASALGDYGYTF. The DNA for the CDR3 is TGTGCTAGTGCCCTAGGGGACTATGGCTACACCTTC.

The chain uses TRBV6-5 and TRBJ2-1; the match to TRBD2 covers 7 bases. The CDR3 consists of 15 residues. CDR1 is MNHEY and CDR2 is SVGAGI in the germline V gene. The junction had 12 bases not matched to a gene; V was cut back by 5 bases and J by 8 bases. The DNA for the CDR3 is TGTGCCAGCAGTCAACCGGGCGGGAGTGGCTATGAGCAGTTCTTC. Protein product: CASSQPGGSGYEQFF.

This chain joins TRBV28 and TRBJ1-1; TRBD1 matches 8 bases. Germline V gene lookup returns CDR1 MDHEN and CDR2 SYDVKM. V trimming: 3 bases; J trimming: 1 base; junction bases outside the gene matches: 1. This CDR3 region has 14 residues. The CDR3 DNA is TGTGCCAGCAGTTTTGACAGGGGGAACACTGAAGCTTTCTTT. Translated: CASSFDRGNTEAFF.

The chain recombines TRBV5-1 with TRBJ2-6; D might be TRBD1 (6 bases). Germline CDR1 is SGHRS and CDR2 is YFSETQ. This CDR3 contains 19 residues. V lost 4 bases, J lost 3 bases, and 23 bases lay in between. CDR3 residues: CASSVQGQGGGDGANVLTF. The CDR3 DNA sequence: TGCGCCAGCAGCGTACAGGGTCAAGGAGGTGGAGATGGGGCCAACGTCCTGACTTTC.

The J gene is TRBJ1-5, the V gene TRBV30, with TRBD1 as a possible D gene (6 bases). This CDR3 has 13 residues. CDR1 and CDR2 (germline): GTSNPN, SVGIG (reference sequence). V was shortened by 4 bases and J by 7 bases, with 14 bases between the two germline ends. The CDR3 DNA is TGTGCCTGGAAATCAGGGGCAGGACAGCCCCAGCATTTT. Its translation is CAWKSGAGQPQHF.

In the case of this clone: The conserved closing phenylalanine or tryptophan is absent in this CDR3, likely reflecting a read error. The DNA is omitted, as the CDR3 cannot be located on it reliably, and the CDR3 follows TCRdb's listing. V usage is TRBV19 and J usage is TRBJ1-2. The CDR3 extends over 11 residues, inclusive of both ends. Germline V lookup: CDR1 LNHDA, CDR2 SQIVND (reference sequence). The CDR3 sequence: CASSDRDSRST.

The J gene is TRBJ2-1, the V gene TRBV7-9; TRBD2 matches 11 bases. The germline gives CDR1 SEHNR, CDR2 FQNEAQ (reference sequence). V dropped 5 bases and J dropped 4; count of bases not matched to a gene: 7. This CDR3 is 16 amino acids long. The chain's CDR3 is CASSIRLAGPYNEQFF. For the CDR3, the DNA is TGTGCCAGCAGCATCAGACTAGCGGGACCATACAATGAGCAGTTCTTC. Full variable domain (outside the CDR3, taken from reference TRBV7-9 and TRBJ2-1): DTGVSQNPRHKITKRGQNVTFRCDPISEHNRLYWYRQTLGQGPEFLTYFQNEAQLEKSRLLSDRFSAERPKGSFSTLEIQRTEQGDSAMYLCASSIRLAGPYNEQFFGPGTRLTVL.

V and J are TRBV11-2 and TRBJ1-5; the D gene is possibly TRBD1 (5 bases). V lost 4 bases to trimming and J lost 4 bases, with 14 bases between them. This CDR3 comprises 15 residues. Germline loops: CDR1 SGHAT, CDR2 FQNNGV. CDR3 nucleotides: TGTGCCAGCAGCTCGATTAGTCGGGGGAATCAGCCCCAGCATTTT. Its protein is CASSSISRGNQPQHF.

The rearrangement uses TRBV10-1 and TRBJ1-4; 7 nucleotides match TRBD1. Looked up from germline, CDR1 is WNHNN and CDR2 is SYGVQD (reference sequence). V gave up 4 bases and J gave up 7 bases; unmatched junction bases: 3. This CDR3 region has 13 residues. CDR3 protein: CASSANRGEKLFF. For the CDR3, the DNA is TGCGCCAGCAGTGCGAACAGGGGTGAAAAACTGTTTTTT.

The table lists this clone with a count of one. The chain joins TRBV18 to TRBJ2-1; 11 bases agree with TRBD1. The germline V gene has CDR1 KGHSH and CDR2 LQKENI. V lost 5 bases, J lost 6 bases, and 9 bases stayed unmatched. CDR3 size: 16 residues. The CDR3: CASSVDRGRVSNEQFF. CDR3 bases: TGTGCCAGCTCAGTGGACAGGGGGCGAGTCTCCAATGAGCAGTTCTTC.

The CDR3 reads CASSLQGSRYGEQYF. The CDR3 coding sequence is TGTGCCAGCAGCTTACAAGGCTCGAGGTACGGCGAGCAGTACTTC. J is TRBJ2-7 and V is TRBV7-9; D remains unclear. The germline V gene encodes CDR1 SEHNR and CDR2 FQNEAQ (reference sequence). The CDR3 runs 15 residues. Trimming cost V 2 bases and J 6 bases, with 17 bases left between them.

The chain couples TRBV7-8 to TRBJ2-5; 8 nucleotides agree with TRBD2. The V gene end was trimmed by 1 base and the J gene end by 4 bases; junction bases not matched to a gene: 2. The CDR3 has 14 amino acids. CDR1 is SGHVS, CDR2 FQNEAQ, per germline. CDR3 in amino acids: CASSLGTSLETQYF. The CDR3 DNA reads TGTGCCAGCAGCTTAGGGACTAGCCTAGAGACCCAGTACTTC.

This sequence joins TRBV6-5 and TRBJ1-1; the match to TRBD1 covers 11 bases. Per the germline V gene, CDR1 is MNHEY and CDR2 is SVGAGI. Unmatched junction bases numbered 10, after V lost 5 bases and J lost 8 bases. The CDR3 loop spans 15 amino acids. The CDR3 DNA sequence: TGTGCCAGCAGTCATCAAGGGACAGGGGGTTTGGAAGCTTTCTTT. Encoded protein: CASSHQGTGGLEAFF.

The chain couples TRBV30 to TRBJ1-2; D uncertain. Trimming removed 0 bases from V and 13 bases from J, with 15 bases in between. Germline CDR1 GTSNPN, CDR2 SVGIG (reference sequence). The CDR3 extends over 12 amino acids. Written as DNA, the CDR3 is TGTGCCTGGAGTGTACACCCCTGGGCTGTCACCTTC. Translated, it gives CAWSVHPWAVTF.

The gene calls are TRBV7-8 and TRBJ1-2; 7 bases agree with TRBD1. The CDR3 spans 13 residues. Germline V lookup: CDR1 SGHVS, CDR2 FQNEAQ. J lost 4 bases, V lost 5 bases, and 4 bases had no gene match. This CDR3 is CASSQGQSYGYTF. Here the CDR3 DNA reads TGTGCCAGCAGCCAGGGACAGAGCTATGGCTACACCTTC. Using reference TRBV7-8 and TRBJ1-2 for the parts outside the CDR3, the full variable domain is GAGVSQSPRYKVAKRGQDVALRCDPISGHVSLFWYQQALGQGPEFLTYFQNEAQLDKSGLPSDRFFAERPEGSVSTLKIQRTQQEDSAVYLCASSQGQSYGYTFGSGTRLTVV.

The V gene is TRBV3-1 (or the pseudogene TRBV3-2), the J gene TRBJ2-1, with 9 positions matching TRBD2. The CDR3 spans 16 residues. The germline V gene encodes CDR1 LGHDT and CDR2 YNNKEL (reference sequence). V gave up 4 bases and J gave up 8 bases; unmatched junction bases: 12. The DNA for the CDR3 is TGTGCCAGCAGCCCTTCTAGCGGGGAGGTGAAATATGAGCAGTTCTTC. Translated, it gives CASSPSSGEVKYEQFF.

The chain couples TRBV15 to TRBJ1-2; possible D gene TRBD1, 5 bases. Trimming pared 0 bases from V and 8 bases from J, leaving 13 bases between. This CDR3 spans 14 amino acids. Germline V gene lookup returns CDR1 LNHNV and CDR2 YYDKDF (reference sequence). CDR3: CATSRDAGNMGYTF. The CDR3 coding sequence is TGTGCCACCAGCAGAGATGCAGGGAACATGGGCTACACCTTC.